Following are 9 T cell receptor beta chains from one sample sequenced in a study of cytomegalovirus exposure and HLA in healthy donors. It was with 60 Vbeta and 13 Jbeta primers that the PCR ran. Measured with immunoSEQ multiplex PCR; TCRdb has only the in-frame clones, and not every one. The sample carries about 160,000 clones, around 85% recorded once. Sequencing used PBMCs. The receptors derive from a woman in her 30s in good health and CMV-seronegative.

This rearrangement joins TRBV7-9 to TRBJ2-1; D gene uncertain. V was pared by 5 bases and J by 6 bases, with 8 bases between. The CDR3 covers 12 residues. The germline CDR1 and CDR2 sequences are SEHNR and FQNEAQ (reference sequence). The CDR3 nucleotides read TGTGCCAGCAGCCCAACATTCAATGAGCAGTTCTTC. It codes for CASSPTFNEQFF.

CDR3 loop: CASSLAEGATNYGYTF. The CDR3 coding sequence is TGCGCCAGCAGCTTGGCCGAAGGGGCGACTAACTATGGCTACACCTTC. The gene calls are TRBV5-1 and TRBJ1-2; D perhaps matches TRBD1 (5 bases). Germline V CDR1 and CDR2: SGHRS, YFSETQ. Trimming pared 0 bases from V and 0 bases from J, leaving 12 bases between. CDR3 length equals 16 residues. The full variable domain, its missing parts supplied by reference TRBV5-1 and TRBJ1-2, is KAGVTQTPRYLIKTRGQQVTLSCSPISGHRSVSWYQQTPGQGLQFLFEYFSETQRNKGNFPGRFSGRQFSNSRSEMNVSTLELGDSALYLCASSLAEGATNYGYTFGSGTRLTVV.

The genes are TRBV7-3 and TRBJ2-1; D is perhaps TRBD2 (5 bases). V lost 4 bases to trimming and J lost 5 bases, with 15 bases between them. This CDR3 has 15 amino acids. The germline CDR1 and CDR2 sequences are SGHTA and FQGTGA. The CDR3 DNA is TGTGCCAGCAGCTCCCCCGGCGGGCCCCACAATGAGCAGTTCTTC. It specifies CASSSPGGPHNEQFF.

With respect to this clone: Mismatch with germline at one junction end may stem from a read error. The CDR3 loop is CASSQGLAAERYF. Here the CDR3 DNA reads TGCGCCAGCAGCCAAGGACTAGCGGCCGAGCGGTACTTC. The V call is TRBV4-1, the J call TRBJ2-7; 9 bases fit TRBD2. CDR1 and CDR2 (germline): MGHRA, YSYEKL. The CDR3 contains 13 residues.

The V call is TRBV20-1, the J call TRBJ2-5; D perhaps matches TRBD1 (7 bases). Trimming shortened V by 3 bases and J by 9 bases, and 11 bases separated the two germline ends. Germline V gene sequence: CDR1 DFQATT, CDR2 SNEGSKA (reference sequence). The CDR3 spans 11 residues. The CDR3 nucleotides read TGCAGTGCTAGCGACAGGGAGGCCCAGTACTTC. Its protein is CSASDREAQYF.

V usage is TRBV6-5 and J usage is TRBJ1-2; maybe TRBD1 (6 bases). Germline V CDR1 and CDR2: MNHEY, SVGAGI. V was trimmed by 4 bases and J by 7 bases, leaving 13 bases between them. The CDR3 is made up of 13 amino acids. The CDR3 is CASSFSQGFGYTF. Here the CDR3 DNA reads TGTGCCAGCAGTTTTAGCCAGGGGTTTGGCTACACCTTC.

J is TRBJ2-1 and V is TRBV2; TRBD1 is a possible D gene (5 bases). Looked up from germline, CDR1 is SNHLY and CDR2 is FYNNEI. CDR3 length: 16 residues. V was clipped by 6 bases and J by 0 bases, with 15 bases between them. Here the CDR3 reads CASSSDSQSSYNEQFF. The CDR3 DNA reads TGTGCCAGCAGCTCCGACAGCCAGAGCTCCTACAATGAGCAGTTCTTC. Variable domain in full (rest from reference TRBV2 and TRBJ2-1): EPEVTQTPSHQVTQMGQEVILRCVPISNHLYFYWYRQILGQKVEFLVSFYNNEISEKSEIFDDQFSVERPDGSNFTLKIRSTKLEDSAMYFCASSSDSQSSYNEQFFGPGTRLTVL.

V gene TRBV5-1 combines with J gene TRBJ1-2; TRBD1 agrees at 7 bases. In germline, CDR1 is SGHRS, CDR2 YFSETQ. This CDR3 has 14 residues. Trimming at V came to 4 bases and at J to 4 bases, leaving 7 bases not matched to a gene. This CDR3 reads CASSRDSGSYGYTF. The CDR3 nucleotides are TGCGCCAGCAGCCGGGACAGCGGTTCCTATGGCTACACCTTC.

This clone appeared a single time. V gene TRBV6-1 combines with J gene TRBJ2-2; unclear D gene. The germline gives CDR1 MNHNS, CDR2 SASEGT. This CDR3 region has 14 residues. The V end lost 3 bases, the J end lost 6 bases, and 11 bases lay between the germline ends. CDR3 coding DNA: TGTGCCAGCAGTGATATCGGTCCTGCCGGGGAGCTGTTTTTT. Amino acid sequence: CASSDIGPAGELFF.